This T cell receptor beta chain was sequenced in a study of response to subunit inactivated influenza vaccine (dated by TCRdb to the late 2010s). As for the study more broadly: To follow how T cells responded to a trivalent subunit inactivated influenza vaccine, the researchers relied on deep quantitative profiling of the T cell receptor repertoire.

V is pared back by 4 bases and J by 7 bases, with 10 bases lying between the germline termini. The CDR3 has 12 amino acids, counting the end cysteine and phenylalanine. Solely the CDR3 DNA is kept, with 36 bases framed from the first base. Library preparation used RT-PCR. TCRdb names Illumina HiSeq 2500 as the instrument used. The public reads were quality trimmed at Q25 with fastp and then assembled into clones with MiXCR by TCRdb, keeping productive beta chains. Each CDR3 protein appears once, grouped with its most common genes and DNA. The sample table lists 530,000 or so distinct CDR3 sequences, 14% of them with a count of one. The ten biggest clones cover 8.5% to 14% of the sample. General study outcomes and caveats: According to the authors, only a limited number of new T cells may be recruited by each seasonal influenza vaccination.

On this clonotype: Its cognate antigen has yet to be identified. It has no much larger one-base neighbor in the sample; base qualities were not kept.

The source material was PBMCs from blood, sampled roughly 12 days after vaccination. The chain is encoded by TRBV12-3 or TRBV12-4 joined to TRBJ1-2; a tentative D match to TRBD1 spans 5 bases. The TCR sequence derives from a man between 50 and 59 years old who received an inactivated influenza vaccine. Donor details come from another sample of the same person, matched by shared clones. The CDR3 corresponds to CASSYTGSGYTF. The DNA sequence is given as TGTGCCAGCAGTTATACAGGCTCTGGCTACACCTTC.